A selection of T cell receptor beta chains follows, all from one sample in a study of blood T cell repertoires in COVID-19. Profiled with immunoSEQ multiplex PCR; TCRdb holds only in-frame clones, not every one. The sample comprises about 180,000 clones, 81% of which are singletons, and roughly 5.7% rests with the top ten. The sequencing input was PBMCs or T cells enriched from blood (not recorded which). Receptor source: a woman in her thirties or forties with acute COVID-19. Each CDR3 is given with its conserved first and last residue. D genes are given only for firm matches. Clone size appears in some rows only: once, few, many, or a class for an expanded clone.

CDR3nt: TGTGCCACCAGCAGTGGACAGGGGGTCCAAGAGACCCAGTACTTC
CDR3aa: CATSSGQGVQETQYF
v_gene: TRBV15
abundance: -
j_gene: TRBJ2-5
d_gene: TRBD1

CDR3nt: TGTGCCAGCAGCAAAAGCGGGAGGGCCGTAGATACGCAGTATTTT
CDR3aa: CASSKSGRAVDTQYF
v_gene: TRBV3-1/TRBV3-2
abundance: -
j_gene: TRBJ2-3
d_gene: TRBD2

CDR3nt: TGTGCCAGCAGTTATTGGGGGCGTGAGACCCAGTACTTC
CDR3aa: CASSYWGRETQYF
v_gene: TRBV6-6
abundance: -
j_gene: TRBJ2-5
d_gene: -

CDR3nt: TGTGCCAGCAGCGCATCAAGGGCGGGAGGAGTGGATGAGCAGTTCTTC
CDR3aa: CASSASRAGGVDEQFF
v_gene: TRBV4-2
abundance: -
j_gene: TRBJ2-1
d_gene: TRBD2

CDR3nt: TGTGCCAGCAGCCGACCAACTAGCGGGAGGTCCAATGAGCAGTTCTTC
CDR3aa: CASSRPTSGRSNEQFF
v_gene: TRBV7-9
abundance: -
j_gene: TRBJ2-1
d_gene: TRBD2

CDR3nt: TGCGCCAGCAGCTTGGCCGGGGGATACGGCTACAATGAGCAGTTCTTC
CDR3aa: CASSLAGGYGYNEQFF
v_gene: TRBV5-1
abundance: -
j_gene: TRBJ2-1
d_gene: -

CDR3nt: TGCGCCAGCAGCTTACAGGGGCTGTACACCGGGGAGCTGTTTTTT
CDR3aa: CASSLQGLYTGELFF
v_gene: TRBV5-1
abundance: -
j_gene: TRBJ2-2
d_gene: TRBD1

CDR3nt: TGTGCCAGCAGCTTAAGCGGCAGGGGTAACTATGGCTACACCTTC
CDR3aa: CASSLSGRGNYGYTF
v_gene: TRBV7-2
abundance: -
j_gene: TRBJ1-2
d_gene: -

CDR3nt: TGTGCCAGTAGTAGGGACAGGGGAGATCAGCCCCAGCATTTT
CDR3aa: CASSRDRGDQPQHF
v_gene: TRBV19
abundance: -
j_gene: TRBJ1-5
d_gene: TRBD1

CDR3nt: TGCGCCAGCAGCCCAGGGACAGCGACCTACGAGCAGTACTTC
CDR3aa: CASSPGTATYEQYF
v_gene: TRBV5-1
abundance: -
j_gene: TRBJ2-7
d_gene: TRBD1

CDR3nt: TGTGCCAGCAGTGACGAGAATGAGGGGGCCGATTGCACCATATATTTT
CDR3aa: CASSDENEGADCTIYF
v_gene: TRBV25-1
abundance: -
j_gene: TRBJ1-3
d_gene: TRBD1

CDR3nt: TGTGCCAGCAGTTTATCGATAAGCTGGGGGGAAGACTATGGCTACACCTTC
CDR3aa: CASSLSISWGEDYGYTF
v_gene: TRBV27
abundance: -
j_gene: TRBJ1-2
d_gene: -

CDR3nt: TGTGCCAGCAGCATGTCCAGCGGCGACTCCTACGAGCAGTACTTC
CDR3aa: CASSMSSGDSYEQYF
v_gene: TRBV11-2
abundance: -
j_gene: TRBJ2-7
d_gene: -

CDR3nt: TGTGCCAGCAGCTTATCTCAAACCAAGACTAGCGGGAGGAGGGATGAGCAGTTCTTC
CDR3aa: CASSLSQTKTSGRRDEQFF
v_gene: TRBV11-3
abundance: -
j_gene: TRBJ2-1
d_gene: TRBD2

CDR3nt: TGTGCCAGCAGCACCCGGACTAGCGGGAGGGGTATCCATGAGCAGTTCTTC
CDR3aa: CASSTRTSGRGIHEQFF
v_gene: TRBV11-2
abundance: -
j_gene: TRBJ2-1
d_gene: TRBD2

CDR3nt: TGTGCCAGTACAAAGCTAACAGGGTCGAACACCGGGGAGCTGTTTTTT
CDR3aa: CASTKLTGSNTGELFF
v_gene: TRBV19
abundance: -
j_gene: TRBJ2-2
d_gene: -

CDR3nt: TGCGCCAGCAGCTCAGGACAGGAGTACAATGAGCAGTTCTTC
CDR3aa: CASSSGQEYNEQFF
v_gene: TRBV5-1
abundance: -
j_gene: TRBJ2-1
d_gene: TRBD1

CDR3nt: TGTGCCAGCACAGGACAGGGGGTGGGCACTGAAGCTTTCTTT
CDR3aa: CASTGQGVGTEAFF
v_gene: TRBV6-5
abundance: -
j_gene: TRBJ1-1
d_gene: TRBD1

CDR3nt: TGTGCCAGCAGCTTCCGGACTCAAGAGACCCAGTACTTC
CDR3aa: CASSFRTQETQYF
v_gene: TRBV11-2
abundance: -
j_gene: TRBJ2-5
d_gene: -

CDR3nt: TGTGCCAGCAGCTTCGAAGGACTAGCGGCAAGCACAGATACGCAGTATTTT
CDR3aa: CASSFEGLAASTDTQYF
v_gene: TRBV7-2
abundance: -
j_gene: TRBJ2-3
d_gene: TRBD2

CDR3nt: TGTGCCATCAGTGCGGGGACAGGGAACCAAGAGACCCAGTACTTC
CDR3aa: CAISAGTGNQETQYF
v_gene: TRBV10-3
abundance: once
j_gene: TRBJ2-5
d_gene: TRBD1

CDR3nt: TGTGCCAGCAGACCACAGGGCTTGGGGGAGACCCAGTACTTC
CDR3aa: CASRPQGLGETQYF
v_gene: TRBV7-9
abundance: -
j_gene: TRBJ2-5
d_gene: -

CDR3nt: TGTGCCAGCAGTAAAGGGACTCTCAATGGGGACTACGAGCAGTACTTC
CDR3aa: CASSKGTLNGDYEQYF
v_gene: TRBV27
abundance: -
j_gene: TRBJ2-7
d_gene: -

CDR3nt: TGTGCCAGCAGGATCGGACAGGGAAGAACTAATGAAAAACTGTTTTTT
CDR3aa: CASRIGQGRTNEKLFF
v_gene: TRBV11-2
abundance: -
j_gene: TRBJ1-4
d_gene: TRBD1

CDR3nt: TGCGCCAGCAGCCCCTTACAGGGTCTGTTGGGAGATACGCAGTATTTT
CDR3aa: CASSPLQGLLGDTQYF
v_gene: TRBV5-1
abundance: -
j_gene: TRBJ2-3
d_gene: -

CDR3nt: TGTGCCAGCTCACCAACTGTGTCTGGGGCCAACGTCCTGACTTTC
CDR3aa: CASSPTVSGANVLTF
v_gene: TRBV18
abundance: -
j_gene: TRBJ2-6
d_gene: -

CDR3nt: TGTGCCAGCAGTGAGATCCAGGGGCAGGGTGAGCAGTTCTTC
CDR3aa: CASSEIQGQGEQFF
v_gene: TRBV2
abundance: -
j_gene: TRBJ2-1
d_gene: -

CDR3nt: TGTGCCAGCAGCTTGAGCGCGAGCTCCTACGAGCAGTACTTC
CDR3aa: CASSLSASSYEQYF
v_gene: TRBV11-3
abundance: -
j_gene: TRBJ2-7
d_gene: -

CDR3nt: TGCGCCAGCAGCTTGGGACTAGCGGTTGAAGACAATGAGCAGTTCTTC
CDR3aa: CASSLGLAVEDNEQFF
v_gene: TRBV5-1
abundance: -
j_gene: TRBJ2-1
d_gene: TRBD2

CDR3nt: TGTGCCAGCAGCCAAATTAGTGGAGGGCGCGGCACTGAAGCTTTCTTT
CDR3aa: CASSQISGGRGTEAFF
v_gene: TRBV3-1/TRBV3-2
abundance: -
j_gene: TRBJ1-1
d_gene: -

CDR3nt: TGCGCCAGCAGCCAAGATAGGGACTTAGGACAGCCCCAGCATTTT
CDR3aa: CASSQDRDLGQPQHF
v_gene: TRBV4-1
abundance: -
j_gene: TRBJ1-5
d_gene: -

CDR3nt: TGTGCCAGCAGTTTAGGGGAGTCTTATTACAATGAGCAGTTCTTC
CDR3aa: CASSLGESYYNEQFF
v_gene: TRBV27
abundance: -
j_gene: TRBJ2-1
d_gene: -

CDR3nt: TGTGCCAGCAGTAGGACAGGCTCTGGGGCCAACGTCCTGACTTTC
CDR3aa: CASSRTGSGANVLTF
v_gene: TRBV28
abundance: -
j_gene: TRBJ2-6
d_gene: TRBD1

CDR3nt: TGCGCCAGCAGCTATATACAGGGCCAAAGCTCTGGGGCCAACGTCCTGACTTTC
CDR3aa: CASSYIQGQSSGANVLTF
v_gene: TRBV5-1
abundance: -
j_gene: TRBJ2-6
d_gene: -

CDR3nt: TGCAGTGCTAGAGCAGAAAAACTGTTTTTT
CDR3aa: CSARAEKLFF
v_gene: TRBV20-1
abundance: -
j_gene: TRBJ1-4
d_gene: -

CDR3nt: TGTGCCAGCAGCTTTCCTCTAGCGGGAAGGGTGTTAAACTACGAGCAGTACTTC
CDR3aa: CASSFPLAGRVLNYEQYF
v_gene: TRBV7-2
abundance: -
j_gene: TRBJ2-7
d_gene: TRBD2

CDR3nt: TGTGCCAGCAGTCACCCCCGAGGGTATGGCTACACCTTC
CDR3aa: CASSHPRGYGYTF
v_gene: TRBV6-5
abundance: -
j_gene: TRBJ1-2
d_gene: -

CDR3nt: TGTGCCAGCAGCTCTAGGACAGGGAGCTCCTACAATGAGCAGTTCTTC
CDR3aa: CASSSRTGSSYNEQFF
v_gene: TRBV5-4
abundance: -
j_gene: TRBJ2-1
d_gene: TRBD1

CDR3nt: TGTGCCAGCAGTGAGGTTGTGACAGGGGCTAACACTGAAGCTTTCTTT
CDR3aa: CASSEVVTGANTEAFF
v_gene: TRBV6-1
abundance: few
j_gene: TRBJ1-1
d_gene: TRBD1

CDR3nt: TGTGCCAGCAGTCTAACTGAAGCTTTCTTT
CDR3aa: CASSLTEAFF
v_gene: TRBV12-3/TRBV12-4
abundance: few
j_gene: TRBJ1-1
d_gene: -

CDR3nt: TGTGCCAGCAGCGTAGTGGGCCAAGGATACACTGAAGCTTTCTTT
CDR3aa: CASSVVGQGYTEAFF
v_gene: TRBV9
abundance: once
j_gene: TRBJ1-1
d_gene: -

CDR3nt: TGTGCCAGCAGTGAATTTAGATCCGGCTCCTACAATGAGCAGTTCTTC
CDR3aa: CASSEFRSGSYNEQFF
v_gene: TRBV25-1
abundance: -
j_gene: TRBJ2-1
d_gene: -

CDR3nt: TGTGCCAGCAATCTACAGGGAGGCAATCAGCCCCAGCATTTT
CDR3aa: CASNLQGGNQPQHF
v_gene: TRBV2
abundance: once
j_gene: TRBJ1-5
d_gene: -

CDR3nt: TGTGCCGGGAACAGGGATCGGGGCTACACCTTC
CDR3aa: CAGNRDRGYTF
v_gene: TRBV30
abundance: -
j_gene: TRBJ1-2
d_gene: -

CDR3nt: TGTGCCAGTAGTATCGCGGCTTCCCATAATGAGCAGTTCTTC
CDR3aa: CASSIAASHNEQFF
v_gene: TRBV19
abundance: -
j_gene: TRBJ2-1
d_gene: -